What follows describes a single TCR beta chain. The data derive from a study of blood T cell repertoires in COVID-19. Between the trimmed V and J ends, which lost 5 bases and 5 bases, there was a span of 15 bases. CDR3 length equals 14 residues. In germline, CDR1 is SGHVS, CDR2 FQNEAQ. In the authors' workflow: From reference gene primer amplification, estimates of nucleated cell counts were derived. Some clones are missing from TCRdb's copy, which holds only in-frame ones; the method was immunoSEQ multiplex PCR. The D gene and trimming were derived from the DNA, and the V and J assignments and clone size from that table. This table has 95,000 or so clones, under 90% appearing once.

The rearrangement uses TRBV7-8 and TRBJ2-5; D may be TRBD1 (5 bases). Sample: peripheral blood. This TCR was sampled from a human donor in a cohort sampled during active COVID-19. The CDR3 loop reads CASSPHAGFETQYF. DNA of the CDR3: TGTGCCAGCAGCCCCCACGCAGGGTTTGAGACCCAGTACTTC. The full variable domain, with the rest looked up from reference TRBV7-8 and TRBJ2-5, is GAGVSQSPRYKVAKRGQDVALRCDPISGHVSLFWYQQALGQGPEFLTYFQNEAQLDKSGLPSDRFFAERPEGSVSTLKIQRTQQEDSAVYLCASSPHAGFETQYFGPGTRLLVL.